The 5 T cell receptor beta chains reported below all come from one sample, sequenced in a study of identical twins. TCRdb reanalysed the 5' RACE reads using MiXCR and keeps one entry per CDR3 protein. Altogether under 900,000 distinct CDR3 sequences are present, over 9% being singletons, with the ten largest covering roughly 1.5%. These data were likewise used in another study, on yellow fever vaccine responses in identical twins.

Sequencing was carried out using PBMCs. The receptors originated from a woman under 30 in good health.

The chain has TRBV5-1 and TRBJ2-3, with 7 bases fitting TRBD1. The CDR3 consists of 17 residues. With V trimmed by 6 bases and J by 2 bases, 15 bases remained unmatched. In germline, CDR1 is SGHRS, CDR2 YFSETQ. Here the CDR3 reads CASTDLTGTDITDTQYF. The CDR3 DNA reads as TGCGCCAGCACCGACCTGACAGGGACAGATATCACAGATACGCAGTATTTT.

Remarks on this clonotype: Just one base apart from a much larger clone, this may be a read error. The CDR3 nucleotides read TGTGCCAGCAGCCCGGGACTAGTGGGAGGAGATACGCAGTATTTT. Its translation: CASSPGLVGGDTQYF. The chain joins TRBV11-1 to TRBJ2-3, with TRBD2 matching over 8 bases. CDR3 length: 15 amino acids. Germline trimming cut 5 bases from V and 5 bases from J; bases unmatched to any gene: 9. Looked up from germline, CDR1 is SGHAT and CDR2 is FQDESV (reference sequence).

This clonotype was observed a handful of times. This chain joins TRBV20-1 and TRBJ2-1, with TRBD1 identical over 9 bases. The J segment lost 4 bases and the V segment lost 3 bases, leaving 7 bases of the junction unmatched. Germline CDR1 DFQATT, CDR2 SNEGSKA (reference sequence). This CDR3 spans 15 amino acids. The CDR3 nucleotides are TGCAGTGCTAGCGACACAGGGGGCTCGTACAATGAGCAGTTCTTC. It encodes CSASDTGGSYNEQFF.

A few counts support this clonotype. The J gene is TRBJ2-3, the V gene TRBV13; 7 bases fit TRBD2. The ends lost 7 bases at V and 3 bases at J; junction bases unmatched: 7. CDR3 length: 14 residues. The germline V gene encodes CDR1 PRHDT and CDR2 FYEKMQ (reference sequence). The CDR3 protein is CASTKGLGTDTQYF. CDR3 in DNA: TGTGCCAGCACCAAAGGACTAGGGACAGATACGCAGTATTTT.

This clonotype has just one count. The genes are TRBV12-3 or TRBV12-4 and TRBJ2-5; 11 positions agree with TRBD2. V lost 7 bases, J lost 7 bases, and 17 bases stayed unmatched. The CDR3 covers 17 residues. The CDR3 DNA follows: TGTGCCAGCAATCGGGGGAACGGACTAGCGGGCGTCCGGACCCAGTACTTC. It translates to CASNRGNGLAGVRTQYF.